This T cell receptor beta chain was obtained from a study of Ad26.COV2.S vaccination and SARS-CoV-2 variants. Stated treatment: some 20 received Ad26.COV2.S at low or high dose, single or two shots; about 5 received placebo; per-sample allocation not given. The samples were gathered on day 63 after the first injection of vaccine or placebo. Profiling relied on immunoSEQ multiplex PCR, and the TCRdb table lists in-frame clones only, not all of them. This table holds roughly 250,000 clones, around nine tenths found once. The receptor was isolated from a person between 18 and 65 years old who received the Ad26.COV2.S COVID-19 vaccine or a placebo. Source: peripheral blood, taken in a trial of Ad26.COV2.S vaccine versus placebo.

The CDR3: CASSIISGGGQPQHF. DNA of the CDR3: TGTGCCAGTAGTATAATATCCGGGGGCGGCCAGCCCCAGCATTTT. The rearrangement joins TRBV19 to TRBJ1-5, with D perhaps TRBD1 (6 bases). Germline CDR1 LNHDA, CDR2 SQIVND (reference sequence). Deletions cut 2 bases from V and 7 bases from J, with 15 bases between. The CDR3 has 15 residues.